A single sample is the source of the 32 T cell receptor beta chains below, sequenced in a study of Ad26.COV2.S vaccination and SARS-CoV-2 variants. Treatment in this sample: 19 received Ad26.COV2.S at low or high dose, single or two shots; five or six received placebo; per-sample allocation not given. Specimens were obtained on day 63 following the first vaccine or placebo injection. Sequencing used immunoSEQ multiplex PCR; TCRdb keeps in-frame clones, though not all of them. The sample contains some 480,000 clones, around nine tenths of which appear only once. The material was peripheral blood, obtained in a trial of Ad26.COV2.S vaccine versus placebo. Receptor source: a person between 18 and 65 years old who received the Ad26.COV2.S COVID-19 vaccine or a placebo.

This clone was found a few times. The chain joins TRBV19 to TRBJ1-2; D is possibly TRBD1 (5 bases). This CDR3 spans 12 amino acids. Germline V gene sequence: CDR1 LNHDA, CDR2 SQIVND (reference sequence). V shed 10 bases and J shed 5 bases, with 14 bases lying between them. The DNA of the CDR3 is TGTGCCACTCAGGGCCCCGCGTATGGCTACACCTTC. Translated: CATQGPAYGYTF.

The CDR3 protein is CASSLASGSGETQYF. In nucleotides, the CDR3 is TGCGCCAGCAGCTTGGCCAGCGGGAGTGGAGAGACCCAGTACTTC. This sequence joins TRBV5-1 and TRBJ2-5, with TRBD2 matching 8 bases. After removal of 0 bases from V and 4 bases from J, the junction contained 5 bases not matched to a gene. CDR1 is SGHRS and CDR2 is YFSETQ in the germline V gene. The CDR3 loop spans 15 amino acids.

This chain joins TRBV28 and TRBJ1-4; maybe TRBD1 (6 bases). This CDR3 comprises 15 residues. V was trimmed by 1 base and J by 8 bases, leaving 14 bases between them. Per germline, CDR1 MDHEN and CDR2 SYDVKM. The CDR3 loop is CASSLLQGVGEKLFF. The CDR3, as DNA: TGTGCCAGCAGTTTATTACAGGGAGTTGGAGAAAAACTGTTTTTT.

V and J are TRBV25-1 and TRBJ2-7; TRBD1 is a possible D gene (6 bases). The CDR3 totals 14 residues. Germline CDR1 is MGHDK and CDR2 is SYGVNS. V lost 2 bases, J lost 5 bases, and 13 bases lay in between. The CDR3 reads CASSEEGTRHEQYF. In DNA form, the CDR3 reads TGTGCCAGCAGTGAAGAAGGGACAAGACACGAGCAGTACTTC.

The chain is built from TRBV4-2 and TRBJ1-6; D remains unclear. The CDR3 is made up of 16 amino acids. The ends were cut back, 1 base at V and 7 bases at J, with 14 bases in the middle. Looked up from germline, CDR1 is LGHNA and CDR2 is YNFKEQ. DNA for the CDR3: TGTGCCAGCAGCCAAGGCACGAGGACCCTGAATTCACCCCTCCACTTT. It translates to CASSQGTRTLNSPLHF.

This chain uses TRBV11-3 with TRBJ1-6; D is unclear. The germline gives CDR1 SGHNT, CDR2 YENEEA. Trimming removed 5 bases at V and 7 bases at J, with 9 bases between. The CDR3 contains 13 residues. The CDR3 nucleotides read TGTGCCAGCAGCAGAACCGGGAATTCACCCCTCCACTTT. Translated: CASSRTGNSPLHF.

The J gene is TRBJ2-4, the V gene TRBV27; D is undetermined. The length of the CDR3 is 16 residues. From germline, CDR1 is MNHEY and CDR2 SMNVEV (reference sequence). Trimming stripped 8 bases from V and 1 base from J, with 18 bases between. DNA of the CDR3: TGTGCCAGCGCTACGAGGCGTTTCCCCGCCAAAAACATTCAGTACTTC. It is translated as CASATRRFPAKNIQYF.

The chain combines TRBV5-1 with TRBJ2-7; D is unresolved. The germline CDR1 and CDR2 sequences are SGHRS and YFSETQ. The length of the CDR3 is 13 residues. V was pared by 0 bases and J by 6 bases, with 10 bases between. The CDR3 loop is CASSLDYPPEQYF. CDR3 DNA: TGCGCCAGCAGCTTGGATTACCCTCCCGAGCAGTACTTC.

The sample holds a few counts of this clone. The rearrangement joins TRBV5-3 to TRBJ1-5; D is unclear. TRBV5-3 is recorded as an ORF, its role being uncertain. The germline V and J ends were trimmed by 3 bases and 1 base, with 14 bases remaining between them. The CDR3 contains 16 residues. The CDR3 DNA reads as TGTGCCAGAAGCTGTCAGTCGGGCTCGAGCAATCAGCCCCAGCATTTT. It translates to CARSCQSGSSNQPQHF.

V usage is TRBV7-9 and J usage is TRBJ2-1; 10 bases fit TRBD2. The CDR3 is made up of 17 amino acids. Looked up from germline, CDR1 is SEHNR and CDR2 is FQNEAQ (reference sequence). The ends lost 6 bases at V and 0 bases at J; junction bases unmatched: 8. This chain's CDR3 is CASRNVAGGSSYNEQFF. Here the CDR3 DNA reads TGTGCCAGCAGGAATGTAGCGGGAGGCTCCTCCTACAATGAGCAGTTCTTC.

The V call is TRBV15, the J call TRBJ1-3; D gene ambiguous. The length of the CDR3 is 16 residues. Germline loops: CDR1 LNHNV, CDR2 YYDKDF (reference sequence). Trimming took off 0 bases at V and 0 bases at J, with 9 bases between the two ends. CDR3: CATSRDLSSSGNTIYF. The DNA of the CDR3 is TGTGCCACCAGCAGAGATCTATCTAGCTCTGGAAACACCATATATTTT.

This chain uses TRBV29-1 with TRBJ2-1; 8 bases align to TRBD1. The CDR3 length is 14 residues. Unmatched junction bases numbered 8, after V lost 6 bases and J lost 4 bases. Germline CDR1 SQVTM, CDR2 ANQGSEA. The CDR3 sequence: CSVATGAAYNEQFF. DNA for the CDR3: TGCAGCGTCGCGACAGGGGCCGCATACAATGAGCAGTTCTTC.

The chain has TRBV12-2 and TRBJ1-2. TRBV12-2 is a known pseudogene. The length of the CDR3 is 15 residues. CDR3 coding DNA: TGTGCAAGTCGCTTAGTTCGGCGGGGGAAGGATGGCTACACCTTC. Its protein product is CASRLVRRGKDGYTF.

This clone was seen a single time. J is TRBJ1-3 and V is TRBV10-3; weak D call: TRBD1 (6 bases). The germline V and J ends were trimmed by 2 bases and 2 bases, with 13 bases remaining between them. The CDR3 totals 16 residues. Germline loops: CDR1 ENHRY, CDR2 SYGVKD. Written as DNA, the CDR3 is TGTGCCATCAGTGAGGGGGACAATACCCCTGGAAACACCATATATTTT. It is translated as CAISEGDNTPGNTIYF.

The rearrangement links TRBV2 to TRBJ1-1; no firm D call. Per the germline V gene, CDR1 is SNHLY and CDR2 is FYNNEI. This CDR3 is built from 13 residues. V was shortened by 3 bases and J by 2 bases, with 7 bases between the two germline ends. The CDR3 nucleotides read TGTGCCAGCAGTGAGGTCAGCAACACTGAAGCTTTCTTT. It translates to CASSEVSNTEAFF.

The V call is TRBV15, the J call TRBJ1-1; D is undetermined. With 0 bases removed from V and 8 bases from J, the gap between germline ends came to 4 bases. Germline V gene lookup returns CDR1 LNHNV and CDR2 YYDKDF (reference sequence). There are 11 residues in the CDR3. In DNA form, the CDR3 reads TGTGCCACCAGCAGAGACCGCGAAGCTTTCTTT. As protein: CATSRDREAFF. The variable domain in full, with the rest retrieved from reference TRBV15 and TRBJ1-1, is DAMVIQNPRYQVTQFGKPVTLSCSQTLNHNVMYWYQQKSSQAPKLLFHYYDKDFNNEADTPDNFQSRRPNTSFCFLDIRSPGLGDTAMYLCATSRDREAFFGQGTRLTVV.

This sequence joins TRBV9 and TRBJ2-7; TRBD1 agrees at 9 bases. CDR1 is SGDLS and CDR2 is YYNGEE in the germline V gene. The J segment lost 3 bases and the V segment lost 2 bases, leaving 6 bases of the junction unmatched. The CDR3 has 15 residues. The CDR3, as DNA: TGTGCCAGCAGCGTTGCGACAGGGGGTTTCTACGAGCAGTACTTC. The encoded protein is CASSVATGGFYEQYF.

The chain employs TRBV2 and TRBJ1-6; the D gene is possibly TRBD1 (6 bases). Germline-derived CDR1 and CDR2 are SNHLY and FYNNEI. V lost 8 bases and J lost 5, with 16 bases in between. The CDR3 runs 15 residues. The CDR3 reads CASQPPGHDNSPLHF. CDR3 DNA: TGTGCCAGCCAACCTCCGGGACACGATAATTCACCCCTCCACTTT.

The V call is TRBV28, the J call TRBJ1-2; no clear D gene. The germline CDR1 and CDR2 sequences are MDHEN and SYDVKM. The V end was cut by 6 bases, the J end by 7 bases, with 15 bases between. The CDR3 has 13 residues. In nucleotides, the CDR3 is TGTGCCAGCAGATCCCCAAGACGGGGTGGCTACACCTTC. As protein: CASRSPRRGGYTF.

The genes are TRBV6-1 and TRBJ1-1, with 7 nucleotides matching TRBD1. CDR3 length equals 17 residues. Germline V gene lookup returns CDR1 MNHNS and CDR2 SASEGT. V trimming: 2 bases; J trimming: 3 bases; junction bases outside the gene matches: 12. CDR3 amino acids: CASSERVGGSPDTEAFF. The CDR3, as DNA: TGTGCCAGCAGTGAACGTGTAGGGGGCTCTCCTGACACTGAAGCTTTCTTT.

The gene calls are TRBV7-3 and TRBJ2-1, with 10 bases identical to TRBD2. V lost 7 bases to trimming and J lost 6 bases; unmatched junction nucleotides: 12. The CDR3 has 16 amino acids. Germline V CDR1 and CDR2: SGHTA, FQGTGA. CDR3 in DNA: TGTGCCAGCAAGCGGGAGGGCCGATCCGCAGCCAATGAGCAGTTCTTC. It yields the protein CASKREGRSAANEQFF.

The chain recombines TRBV27 with TRBJ2-7, with D possibly called TRBD1 or TRBD2 (5 bases each). Trimming removed 5 bases at V and 11 bases at J, with 19 bases between. The length of the CDR3 is 13 residues. Germline V CDR1 and CDR2: MNHEY, SMNVEV (reference sequence). The CDR3 nucleotides read TGTGCCAGCAGTCCCTACTCTCGGGACGGCGAGTACTTC. This sequence encodes CASSPYSRDGEYF.

This chain connects TRBV28 to TRBJ1-4; 7 positions match TRBD1. The length of the CDR3 is 16 residues. V shed 6 bases and J 7 bases; nucleotides not matched to a gene: 14. CDR1 is MDHEN, CDR2 SYDVKM, per germline. CDR3 bases: TGTGCCAGCAGCTTTCCAAGCGGGACAGTCCCTGAAAAACTGTTTTTT. It is translated as CASSFPSGTVPEKLFF.

Only one count was recorded for this clone. This chain uses TRBV6-5 with TRBJ2-2; D is unresolved. The CDR3 is 16 amino acids. Germline V gives CDR1 MNHEY, CDR2 SVGAGI. The V and J ends lost 0 bases and 6 bases respectively, with 14 bases between them. CDR3 nucleotides: TGTGCCAGCAGTTACTCGCGGTCCTCTCAGTCCGGGGAGCTGTTTTTT. Translation: CASSYSRSSQSGELFF.

Written as DNA, the CDR3 is TGTGCCAGCAGTTACTCGACCGGGACAGGGGGCATTGAGCAGTACTTC. Its protein is CASSYSTGTGGIEQYF. The rearrangement joins TRBV6-6 to TRBJ2-7; 12 nucleotides match TRBD1. The CDR3 has 16 residues. The germline CDR1 and CDR2 sequences are MNHNY and SVGAGI (reference sequence). The ends lost 0 bases at V and 7 bases at J; junction bases unmatched: 7.

The J gene is TRBJ1-3, the V gene TRBV21-1; the table names TRBD1, a call not compared with the DNA. TRBV21-1 is given as a pseudogene. The CDR3 length is 14 residues. This CDR3 reads CASSKTGVGNTIYF. DNA of the CDR3: TGTGCCAGCAGCAAAACAGGGGTCGGAAACACCATATATTTT.

This chain links TRBV5-4 with TRBJ2-7, with D perhaps TRBD2 (6 bases). The germline V gene has CDR1 SGHNT and CDR2 YYREEE (reference sequence). CDR3 length: 15 amino acids. Trimming cost V 4 bases and J 0 bases, with 14 bases left between them. The CDR3 protein is CASSPGVADSYEQYF. The DNA for the CDR3 is TGTGCCAGCAGCCCCGGGGTAGCGGACTCCTACGAGCAGTACTTC. Variable domain in full (rest from reference TRBV5-4 and TRBJ2-7): ETGVTQSPTHLIKTRGQQVTLRCSSQSGHNTVSWYQQALGQGPQFIFQYYREEENGRGNFPPRFSGLQFPNYSSELNVNALELDDSALYLCASSPGVADSYEQYFGPGTRLTVT.

V gene TRBV7-2 combines with J gene TRBJ1-2; D perhaps matches TRBD1 (6 bases). The CDR3 contains 17 residues. Per the germline V gene, CDR1 is SGHTA and CDR2 is FQGNSA. Trimming took 1 base from V and 8 from J, leaving 23 bases between them. As DNA, the CDR3 is TGTGCCAGCAGCTTAGGGGGGGCCCGTTCCGATCATGGAGGCTACACCTTC. Residues: CASSLGGARSDHGGYTF.

This sequence joins TRBV19 and TRBJ2-2; possible D gene TRBD2, 5 bases. The germline V gene has CDR1 LNHDA and CDR2 SQIVND (reference sequence). V dropped 5 bases and J dropped 5 bases, with 12 bases sitting between them. This CDR3 spans 14 amino acids. The CDR3 here is CASSLRTGTGELFF. CDR3 DNA: TGTGCCAGTAGTTTGAGAACGGGGACCGGGGAGCTGTTTTTT.

CDR3 in amino acids: CASSISGQGREKLFF. The CDR3 nucleotides read TGTGCCAGTAGCATTTCGGGACAGGGGCGAGAAAAACTGTTTTTT. J is TRBJ1-4 and V is TRBV19, with 10 bases identical to TRBD1. There are 15 residues in the CDR3. The trim removed 6 bases at V and 8 bases at J, leaving 9 bases unmatched. Per the germline V gene, CDR1 is LNHDA and CDR2 is SQIVND (reference sequence).

The rearrangement links TRBV27 to TRBJ1-3, with unresolved D. The CDR3 is 15 residues long. CDR1 and CDR2 from the germline V gene are MNHEY and SMNVEV (reference sequence). Trimming pared 3 bases from V and 0 bases from J, leaving 9 bases between. The CDR3: CASSLDGTSGNTIYF. The CDR3 nucleotides read TGTGCCAGCAGTTTGGACGGCACCTCTGGAAACACCATATATTTT.

In nucleotides, the CDR3 is TGTGCCAGCAGTGTGAAGCGGGCGAAAAACTACGAGCAGTACTTC. It specifies CASSVKRAKNYEQYF. The chain uses TRBV2 and TRBJ2-7, with D perhaps TRBD2 (6 bases). The CDR3 consists of 15 residues. V lost 4 bases and J 3 bases, leaving 16 bases between the germline ends. The germline V gene has CDR1 SNHLY and CDR2 FYNNEI.